A single sample gave rise to the 23 T cell receptor beta chains below, sequenced in a study of T cells in Graves' hyperthyroidism and ophthalmopathy. It was RNA transcripts that yielded the amplified TCR beta CDR3 regions. Using the HTBI primer set, a first-round RT-PCR was run on the TCR CDR3. TCRdb redid the calling of the multiplex PCR reads with MiXCR, one entry per CDR3 protein. The profile covers about half a million distinct CDR3 sequences, with just under 20% appearing a single time and about 50% taken by the ten largest. Sequenced sample: blood. These receptors were obtained from a man between 40 and 49 years old with Graves' ophthalmopathy.

The chain links TRBV11-2 to TRBJ2-1; 13 positions match TRBD2. V shed 5 bases and J 8 bases; nucleotides not matched to a gene: 9. Looked up from germline, CDR1 is SGHAT and CDR2 is FQNNGV. This CDR3 region has 16 residues. This CDR3 reads CASSARTSGRGHEQFF. Written as DNA, the CDR3 is TGTGCCAGCAGCGCTCGGACTAGCGGGAGAGGGCATGAGCAGTTCTTC.

This clonotype has at least ten counts. V and J are TRBV18 and TRBJ1-1; 9 bases match TRBD1. V shed 2 bases, J shed 5 bases, and the junction held 3 bases outside the gene matches. Germline assignment: CDR1 KGHSH and CDR2 LQKENI. CDR3 length equals 14 residues. The CDR3 reads CASSPTGGETEAFF. CDR3 sequence (DNA): TGTGCCAGCTCACCAACAGGGGGCGAGACTGAAGCTTTCTTT.

This chain connects TRBV7-2 to TRBJ1-2; D might be TRBD1 (6 bases). CDR3 size: 13 residues. The germline V gene encodes CDR1 SGHTA and CDR2 FQGNSA. V lost 5 bases and J lost 4, with 11 bases in between. The CDR3 nucleotides are TGTGCCAGCAGCACGACAGGCACCTATGGCTACACCTTC. Its translation is CASSTTGTYGYTF.

In this sample, this clonotype turned up many times. The CDR3 DNA is TGTGCCTGGAGTGGCCCTAGCCTACCGCAGTATTTT. This encodes CAWSGPSLPQYF. V usage is TRBV30 and J usage is TRBJ2-3; possible D gene TRBD2, 5 bases. This CDR3 is built from 12 residues. The germline V gene encodes CDR1 GTSNPN and CDR2 SVGIG (reference sequence). V lost 1 base to trimming and J lost 10 bases, with 12 bases between them.

This clonotype was observed many times. V usage is TRBV11-1 and J usage is TRBJ2-5; TRBD2 might be the D (7 bases). The germline CDR1 and CDR2 sequences are SGHAT and FQDESV (reference sequence). V lost 1 base and J 3 bases, leaving 18 bases between the germline ends. This CDR3 comprises 17 residues. The CDR3 region is CASSLGRGARREETQYF. DNA for the CDR3: TGTGCCAGCAGCTTAGGCCGGGGGGCCCGTCGGGAAGAGACCCAGTACTTC.

This clonotype was seen at least ten times. The V call is TRBV5-6, the J call TRBJ1-6; D possibly corresponds to TRBD1 (5 bases). The germline CDR1 and CDR2 sequences are SGHDT and YYEEEE. V shed 0 bases and J shed 7 bases, with 8 bases lying between them. This CDR3 spans 14 amino acids. CDR3 amino acids: CASSLVGGNSPLHF. Here the CDR3 DNA reads TGTGCCAGCAGCTTGGTGGGGGGGAATTCACCCCTCCACTTT.

This clonotype was counted many times. This chain uses TRBV7-9 with TRBJ2-1; the D gene is possibly TRBD2 (7 bases). CDR1 and CDR2 (germline): SEHNR, FQNEAQ (reference sequence). V lost 3 bases and J 7 bases, leaving 31 bases between the germline ends. This CDR3 region has 20 residues. This CDR3 is CASSFFGGDGGRGGHNEQFF. The CDR3 coding sequence is TGTGCCAGCAGCTTCTTTGGAGGGGATGGAGGGAGGGGGGGCCATAATGAGCAGTTCTTC.

This clonotype was found many times. The chain carries TRBV18 and TRBJ1-1; tentatively, D is TRBD1 (5 bases). The CDR3 consists of 17 residues. Germline CDR1 is KGHSH and CDR2 is LQKENI. The germline V and J ends were trimmed by 1 base and 1 base, with 16 bases remaining between them. The DNA of the CDR3 is TGTGCCAGCTCACCACTGTCCAACAGGCCCAAGAACACTGAAGCTTTCTTT. As protein: CASSPLSNRPKNTEAFF.

This clonotype was counted ten times or more. This rearrangement joins TRBV7-3 to TRBJ2-1, with 10 bases aligning to TRBD2. Losses at the gene ends were 5 bases for V and 6 bases for J; bases not matched to a gene: 4. Germline V gives CDR1 SGHTA, CDR2 FQGTGA. The CDR3 sequence is 14 residues long. The CDR3 DNA reads as TGTGCCAGCAGCCCAGCGGGGGGGCCCAATGAGCAGTTCTTC. Amino acid sequence: CASSPAGGPNEQFF.

V is TRBV11-1 and J is TRBJ2-7, with TRBD2 matching over 12 bases. With V trimmed by 5 bases and J by 3 bases, 14 bases remained unmatched. The CDR3 contains 18 residues. Germline V gene data show CDR1 as SGHAT and CDR2 as FQDESV (reference sequence). The CDR3 DNA is TGTGCCAGCAGCACGACTAGCGGGAGCTTCGGGGCTTACTACGAGCAGTACTTC. Translating it yields CASSTTSGSFGAYYEQYF.

V gene TRBV15 combines with J gene TRBJ1-2, with D unresolved. The V gene's germline CDR1 is LNHNV and CDR2 YYDKDF (reference sequence). This CDR3 has 14 amino acids. Trimming took off 3 bases at V and 4 bases at J, with 12 bases between the two ends. The CDR3 DNA is TGTGCCACCAGCAGCACTGGTACGGGCTATGGCTACACCTTC. Translating gives CATSSTGTGYGYTF.

This clonotype was counted many times. The chain employs TRBV12-3 or TRBV12-4 and TRBJ1-5; 7 bases agree with TRBD1. This CDR3 comprises 14 residues. V was pared by 6 bases and J by 3 bases, with 5 bases of the junction left unmatched. CDR3 DNA: TGTGCCAGCAGCCAGACAGGGCCCAATCAGCCCCAGCATTTT. Amino acid sequence: CASSQTGPNQPQHF.

In nucleotides, the CDR3 is TGTGCCAGCAGCGTAGGGGCTAGCGGGACCTACACAGATACGCAGTATTTT. It specifies CASSVGASGTYTDTQYF. The chain recombines TRBV9 with TRBJ2-3, with 9 bases fitting TRBD2. The germline V gene encodes CDR1 SGDLS and CDR2 YYNGEE. The length of the CDR3 is 17 residues. V trimming: 0 bases; J trimming: 2 bases; junction bases outside the gene matches: 7.

The chain has TRBV6-9 and TRBJ1-2; 7 bases match TRBD1. CDR3 size: 16 residues. Germline CDR1 and CDR2: MNHGY and SVAAGI. V gave up 3 bases and J gave up 6 bases; unmatched junction bases: 13. CDR3 coding DNA: TGTGCCAGCAGTTACCGGTCGACAGGGAGCAAAGATGGCTACACCTTC. Translating it yields CASSYRSTGSKDGYTF.

The genes are TRBV25-1 and TRBJ2-1; D is unclear. Germline V gene data show CDR1 as MGHDK and CDR2 as SYGVNS. V lost 5 bases, J lost 2 bases, and 10 bases lay in between. This CDR3 comprises 14 residues. CDR3 loop: CASSKSFTYNEQFF. The CDR3 bases are TGTGCCAGCAGTAAAAGTTTCACCTACAATGAGCAGTTCTTC.

This clonotype has a count of ten or more. The chain couples TRBV19 to TRBJ1-1; 7 nucleotides agree with TRBD1. The CDR3 is 14 amino acids. Germline V gene sequence: CDR1 LNHDA, CDR2 SQIVND (reference sequence). V gave up 3 bases and J gave up 3 bases; unmatched junction bases: 4. The DNA of the CDR3 is TGTGCCAGTAGTATGAGGGGGCTGGACACTGAAGCTTTCTTT. Amino acids: CASSMRGLDTEAFF.

The chain is built from TRBV10-3 and TRBJ2-7; a possible D gene is TRBD2 (6 bases). V lost 10 bases, J lost 6 bases, and 19 bases lay in between. The length of the CDR3 is 13 residues. CDR1 and CDR2 (germline): ENHRY, SYGVKD. The CDR3 bases are TGTGCCACCGACCAGGAGTCCGGGGGCGAGCAGTACTTC. Its translation: CATDQESGGEQYF.

The chain links TRBV15 to TRBJ1-5; D gene uncertain. With 4 bases removed from V and 3 bases from J, the gap between germline ends came to 13 bases. The germline V gene encodes CDR1 LNHNV and CDR2 YYDKDF (reference sequence). The CDR3 length is 15 residues. CDR3 sequence: CATSKVGRDNQPQHF. CDR3 in DNA: TGTGCCACCAGCAAAGTCGGGAGGGACAATCAGCCCCAGCATTTT.

The chain combines TRBV20-1 with TRBJ1-2, with D perhaps TRBD1 (6 bases). This CDR3 comprises 13 residues. The germline CDR1 and CDR2 sequences are DFQATT and SNEGSKA (reference sequence). V lost 3 bases and J lost 8, with 16 bases in between. The CDR3 sequence is CSARNRVLDGYTF. Written as DNA, the CDR3 is TGCAGTGCTAGGAACAGGGTGCTTGACGGCTACACCTTC.

This clonotype has at least ten counts. The V and J genes are TRBV2 and TRBJ2-1; perhaps TRBD1 as D (6 bases). Germline assignment: CDR1 SNHLY and CDR2 FYNNEI. Between the trimmed V and J ends, which lost 7 bases and 0 bases, there was a span of 7 bases. This CDR3 has 13 amino acids. The CDR3 DNA is TGTGCCAGCATGGACAGCTCCTACAATGAGCAGTTCTTC. Encoded protein: CASMDSSYNEQFF.

Worth noting for this clonotype: The junction shows a germline mismatch at one end, possibly a read error. This chain connects TRBV19 to TRBJ1-2; D unresolved. The CDR3 spans 15 residues. The germline gives CDR1 LNHDA, CDR2 SQIVND (reference sequence). CDR3 in amino acids: CASSRGTGSGYGCTF. CDR3 nucleotides: TGTGCCAGTAGCCGGGGTACGGGAAGTGGCTATGGCTGCACCTTC.

This clonotype came up many times. The chain couples TRBV20-1 to TRBJ2-5, with TRBD2 as a possible D gene (6 bases). The V end lost 4 bases, the J end lost 7 bases, and 19 bases lay between the germline ends. The CDR3 is 14 residues long. CDR1 is DFQATT and CDR2 is SNEGSKA in the germline V gene (reference sequence). CDR3 in DNA: TGCAGTGCTAAATTCGGGACTTCCGTGTGGACCCAGTACTTC. Protein: CSAKFGTSVWTQYF.

This clonotype was seen a few times. The gene calls are TRBV29-1 and TRBJ1-2; a possible D gene is TRBD1 (5 bases). V was trimmed by 7 bases and J by 4 bases, leaving 10 bases between them. The length of the CDR3 is 11 residues. Germline loops: CDR1 SQVTM, CDR2 ANQGSEA. The CDR3, as DNA: TGCAGCGCGTTAGGGGCCTATGGCTACACCTTC. Translating it yields CSALGAYGYTF.